The T cell receptor (beta chain) under discussion was sequenced for a study of cytomegalovirus exposure and HLA in healthy donors. Study-level results: While the bulk of TCR sequences proved rare, some public TCRs turned up in many donors. When analyzed later, a missense DCLRE1C variant was found to be linked to TCR beta V- and J-gene trimming.

Notes on this clone: Its antigen remains unknown.

The germline V and J ends were trimmed by 4 bases and 3 bases, with 16 bases remaining between them. This CDR3 has 15 residues. The V gene's germline CDR1 is LNHDA and CDR2 SQIVND (reference sequence). PCR employed 60 Vbeta and 13 Jbeta primers. Some clones are missing from TCRdb's copy, which holds only in-frame ones; the method was immunoSEQ multiplex PCR. The sample has hundreds of thousands of clones; approximately 90% are singletons. This clonotype was obtained from a woman aged 18-35 years in good health and CMV-seronegative. Material: PBMCs. V and J are TRBV19 and TRBJ2-7; a possible D gene is TRBD2 (5 bases). For the CDR3, the DNA is TGTGCCAGTAGTAAGGAGGCCTCCGCCCTCTACGAGCAGTACTTC. Residues: CASSKEASALYEQYF.